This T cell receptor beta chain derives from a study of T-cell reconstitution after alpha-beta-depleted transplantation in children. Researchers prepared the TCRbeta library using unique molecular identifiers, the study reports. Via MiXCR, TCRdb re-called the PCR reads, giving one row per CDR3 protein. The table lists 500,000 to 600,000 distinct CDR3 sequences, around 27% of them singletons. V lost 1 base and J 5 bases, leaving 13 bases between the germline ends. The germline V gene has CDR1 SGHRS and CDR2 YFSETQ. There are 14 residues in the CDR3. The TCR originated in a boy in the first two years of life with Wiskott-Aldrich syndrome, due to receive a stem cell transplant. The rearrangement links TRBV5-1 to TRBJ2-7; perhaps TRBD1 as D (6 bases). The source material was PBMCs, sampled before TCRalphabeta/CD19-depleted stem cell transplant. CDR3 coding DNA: TGCGCCAGCAGCTTGCCCCTTACAGGGAACGAGCAGTACTTC. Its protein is CASSLPLTGNEQYF.